Below are 21 T cell receptor beta chains sequenced from a single sample in a study of T cell responses to AZD1222 COVID-19 vaccine. Profiled with immunoSEQ multiplex PCR; TCRdb holds only in-frame clones, not every one. The sample consists of approximately 110,000 clones, 80% to 90% of them appearing once. Sequencing was performed on peripheral blood, taken on day 0 of AZD1222 vaccination. The source is an adult in good health.

The rearrangement links TRBV18 to TRBJ1-1, with 7 nucleotides matching TRBD1. This CDR3 spans 15 amino acids. Germline assignment: CDR1 KGHSH and CDR2 LQKENI. Germline trimming cut 1 base from V and 4 bases from J; bases unmatched to any gene: 6. This CDR3 is CASSPQRTGSTEAFF. The CDR3 DNA reads as TGTGCCAGCTCACCACAGCGGACAGGTTCCACTGAAGCTTTCTTT.

This clone appeared a single time. V gene TRBV11-2 combines with J gene TRBJ2-1, with 8 positions matching TRBD2. Germline V CDR1 and CDR2: SGHAT, FQNNGV. The CDR3 is 15 residues long. The V and J ends lost 6 bases and 6 bases, in that order; junction bases with no gene match: 10. In DNA form, the CDR3 reads TGTGCCAGCAGACCTCAGTCGGGGGGGAGCAATGAGCAGTTCTTC. Translated: CASRPQSGGSNEQFF.

The chain combines TRBV11-2 with TRBJ1-2; D gene uncertain. V was shortened by 5 bases and J by 3 bases, with 16 bases between the two germline ends. Germline V gene lookup returns CDR1 SGHAT and CDR2 FQNNGV. This CDR3 comprises 15 residues. The CDR3 is CASSSRGKEDYGYTF. The CDR3 coding sequence is TGTGCCAGCAGCAGCCGGGGTAAAGAGGACTATGGCTACACCTTC.

This sequence joins TRBV30 and TRBJ1-1, with TRBD1 as a possible D gene (5 bases). V was trimmed by 4 bases and J by 0 bases, leaving 15 bases between them. Germline lookup yields CDR1 GTSNPN and CDR2 SVGIG (reference sequence). The CDR3 loop spans 15 amino acids. In nucleotides, the CDR3 is TGTGCCTGGAATTTGGGGGTGGATATGAACACTGAAGCTTTCTTT. Its protein product is CAWNLGVDMNTEAFF.

The chain joins TRBV6-2 or TRBV6-3 to TRBJ2-1, with D possibly being TRBD1 (6 bases). The germline V and J ends were trimmed by 2 bases and 8 bases, with 13 bases remaining between them. Germline-derived CDR1 and CDR2 are MNHEY and SVGEGT. The CDR3 consists of 14 residues. CDR3 DNA: TGTGCCAGCAGTTACATTGGACAGCCCCATGAGCAGTTCTTC. As protein: CASSYIGQPHEQFF.

This chain joins TRBV14 and TRBJ2-7; weak D call: TRBD1 (5 bases). Germline loops: CDR1 SGHDN, CDR2 FVKESK. Trimming took off 4 bases at V and 2 bases at J, with 12 bases between the two ends. The CDR3 has 14 amino acids. CDR3 in DNA: TGTGCCAGCAGCCTAGGTAGGGGAACCTACGAGCAGTACTTC. This translates into CASSLGRGTYEQYF. The full variable domain, in which reference TRBV14 and TRBJ2-7 provide the parts outside the CDR3, is EAGVTQFPSHSVIEKGQTVTLRCDPISGHDNLYWYRRVMGKEIKFLLHFVKESKQDESGMPNNRFLAERTGGTYSTLKVQPAELEDSGVYFCASSLGRGTYEQYFGPGTRLTVT.

The genes are TRBV27 and TRBJ2-7, with D perhaps matching TRBD1 (5 bases). The CDR3 totals 16 residues. CDR1 and CDR2 from the germline V gene are MNHEY and SMNVEV (reference sequence). With 4 bases removed from V and 7 bases from J, the gap between germline ends came to 23 bases. The CDR3 spells CASSSAGQGAFGEQYF. CDR3 bases: TGTGCCAGCAGTTCCGCCGGCCAAGGGGCTTTCGGTGAGCAGTACTTC.

In DNA, the CDR3 is TGTGCCAGCAGCTTACAGTTGAGCTCCTACAATGAGCAGTTCTTC. Translated, it gives CASSLQLSSYNEQFF. The V gene is TRBV5-5, the J gene TRBJ2-1; no reliable D call. Germline loops: CDR1 SGHKS, CDR2 YYEKEE (reference sequence). With 2 bases removed from V and 0 bases from J, the gap between germline ends came to 9 bases. This CDR3 region has 15 residues.

The CDR3 region is CASSQAAATPTDTQYF. CDR3 coding DNA: TGCGCCAGCAGCCAAGCGGCGGCAACCCCAACAGATACGCAGTATTTT. J is TRBJ2-3 and V is TRBV4-1; no firm D call. Germline CDR1 and CDR2: MGHRA and YSYEKL. V was cut by 1 base and J by 3 bases, with 14 bases left in between. The CDR3 is made up of 16 amino acids.

V gene TRBV7-2 combines with J gene TRBJ1-6; D not resolved. V lost 1 base and J 7 bases, leaving 11 bases between the germline ends. The CDR3 length is 15 residues. Germline CDR1 is SGHTA and CDR2 is FQGNSA. The CDR3 DNA reads as TGTGCCAGCAGCTTAGAGGCAGCCTCAAATTCACCCCTCCACTTT. The encoded protein is CASSLEAASNSPLHF. Using reference TRBV7-2 and TRBJ1-6 for the parts outside the CDR3, the full variable domain is GAGVSQSPSNKVTEKGKDVELRCDPISGHTALYWYRQSLGQGLEFLIYFQGNSAPDKSGLPSDRFSAERTGGSVSTLTIQRTQQEDSAVYLCASSLEAASNSPLHFGNGTRLTVT.

The J gene is TRBJ1-2, the V gene TRBV5-1, with 7 bases that match TRBD1. From germline, CDR1 is SGHRS and CDR2 YFSETQ. The V gene end was trimmed by 4 bases and the J gene end by 5 bases; junction bases not matched to a gene: 11. CDR3 length equals 15 residues. The CDR3 loop reads CASSQTATGHYGYTF. The CDR3 DNA reads TGCGCCAGCAGCCAGACGGCGACAGGGCATTATGGCTACACCTTC.

V gene TRBV18 combines with J gene TRBJ1-1; D unresolved. Trimming pared 2 bases from V and 1 base from J, leaving 5 bases between. This CDR3 comprises 13 residues. CDR1 is KGHSH and CDR2 is LQKENI in the germline V gene. In nucleotides, the CDR3 is TGTGCCAGCTCACCAAGCCAGAACACTGAAGCTTTCTTT. As protein: CASSPSQNTEAFF.

The chain links TRBV6-5 to TRBJ2-7, with TRBD1 matching over 7 bases. Trimming removed 2 bases from V and 5 bases from J; junction bases left unmatched: 6. Germline loops: CDR1 MNHEY, CDR2 SVGAGI. The length of the CDR3 is 14 residues. For the CDR3, the DNA is TGTGCCAGCAGTTACGGACAGGCGGCAGACGAGCAGTACTTC. It specifies CASSYGQAADEQYF.

J is TRBJ1-1 and V is TRBV2; TRBD1 matches 11 bases. The V segment lost 7 bases and the J segment 11 bases; nucleotides outside the gene matches: 9. Germline-derived CDR1 and CDR2 are SNHLY and FYNNEI. This CDR3 region has 13 residues. The CDR3 region has the DNA TGTGCCAGCACCTCGGGACAGGGGGTGTTCGCTTTCTTT. Translation: CASTSGQGVFAFF. Together with reference TRBV2 and TRBJ1-1, the CDR3 gives the full variable domain: EPEVTQTPSHQVTQMGQEVILRCVPISNHLYFYWYRQILGQKVEFLVSFYNNEISEKSEIFDDQFSVERPDGSNFTLKIRSTKLEDSAMYFCASTSGQGVFAFFGQGTRLTVV.

The V and J genes are TRBV27 and TRBJ2-2; possibly TRBD1 for D (6 bases). Trimming took 2 bases from V and 9 from J, leaving 16 bases between them. Germline V gene lookup returns CDR1 MNHEY and CDR2 SMNVEV (reference sequence). This CDR3 comprises 15 residues. DNA for the CDR3: TGTGCCAGCAGTTTACGCGAGGGGGTGTGGCGGGAGCTGTTTTTT. Amino acids: CASSLREGVWRELFF.

The chain links TRBV29-1 to TRBJ2-6, with D tentatively TRBD1 (5 bases). This CDR3 has 16 residues. Germline V CDR1 and CDR2: SQVTM, ANQGSEA. V lost 3 bases and J lost 3, with 15 bases in between. The CDR3, as DNA: TGCAGCGTTGAGGCGCCAGGGTCAAGTGGGGCCAACGTCCTGACTTTC. Translation: CSVEAPGSSGANVLTF.

This clone has a handful of counts. This chain uses TRBV2 with TRBJ2-7; tentative D call: TRBD2 (6 bases). Germline V gene sequence: CDR1 SNHLY, CDR2 FYNNEI. With 4 bases removed from V and 6 bases from J, the gap between germline ends came to 10 bases. The CDR3 runs 12 residues. This CDR3 reads CASSGPGGEQYF. DNA for the CDR3: TGTGCCAGCAGTGGTCCCGGGGGCGAGCAGTACTTC.

V gene TRBV7-9 combines with J gene TRBJ1-2; D perhaps matches TRBD1 (5 bases). The CDR3 extends over 17 amino acids. Deletions cut 3 bases from V and 4 bases from J, with 21 bases between. Germline CDR1 SEHNR, CDR2 FQNEAQ (reference sequence). The CDR3 sequence: CASSFMTENDRPYGYTF. In nucleotides, the CDR3 is TGTGCCAGCAGCTTTATGACAGAAAACGACCGCCCCTATGGCTACACCTTC.

The chain carries TRBV6-5 and TRBJ1-5; D unresolved. Between the trimmed V and J ends, which lost 0 bases and 6 bases, there was a span of 6 bases. CDR1 is MNHEY, CDR2 SVGAGI, per germline. CDR3 size: 13 residues. The chain's CDR3 is CASSYSISQPQHF. DNA for the CDR3: TGTGCCAGCAGTTACTCGATAAGTCAGCCCCAGCATTTT.

The V gene is TRBV15, the J gene TRBJ1-5, with 8 bases identical to TRBD1. V lost 0 bases and J lost 10; bases outside the gene matches: 8. The CDR3 loop spans 15 amino acids. Germline V gene data show CDR1 as LNHNV and CDR2 as YYDKDF (reference sequence). The CDR3 is CATSRDRGQGIPQHF. Written as DNA, the CDR3 is TGTGCCACCAGCAGAGACCGTGGACAGGGAATTCCCCAGCATTTT.

This chain links TRBV10-3 with TRBJ2-1; TRBD1 is a possible D gene (5 bases). With 4 bases removed from V and 6 bases from J, the gap between germline ends came to 7 bases. Per the germline V gene, CDR1 is ENHRY and CDR2 is SYGVKD. This CDR3 is 12 amino acids long. The DNA of the CDR3 is TGTGCCATCAGTGGGCAGGGCAATGAGCAGTTCTTC. Amino acids: CAISGQGNEQFF.